This T cell receptor beta chain was recorded in a study of regulatory T cells in long-lasting Graves disease (dated by TCRdb to the early 2020s). Describing the broader study: Newly diagnosed Graves' disease patients had taken antithyroid drugs for less than 3 months. Peripheral blood TCR sequencing and RNA sequencing compared persistent Graves' disease patients with newly diagnosed Graves' disease patients. The study was registered as a clinical trial and conducted in China. A total of around 35 samples were covered by TCR sequencing, comprising some 13 persistent and around 20 newly diagnosed Graves' disease patients.

CDR3 length: 14 amino acids, cysteine to phenylalanine. Only the CDR3 DNA is retained, 42 bases long and in frame from the first base. V loses 4 bases, J loses 2 bases, and the germline ends lie 15 bases apart. CDR1 and CDR2, per the germline V gene (reference sequence), are GTSNPN and SVGIG. Library method: multiplex PCR. Reads for this sample came from an Illumina HiSeq 4000. iRepertoire HTBI primers and Arm-PCR amplification of CDR3 regions were used to construct TCR beta libraries. Before sequencing, the PCR products went through gel purification. The study's own analysis went as follows. Across samples, 60 to 70 TRBV and 15 or so TRBJ segments were identified and used for gene usage analysis of CDR3 amino acid clonotypes. Filtered high-quality paired reads were merged into contigs using COPE and FqMerger. BLAST was used to align contigs to the IMGT TRBV, TRBD and TRBJ reference genes, and CDR3 was defined following IMGT. Any clonotype with a frequency above 0.1% was classified as a highly expanded clone. Shannon entropy was used to measure repertoire diversity, and the Gini coefficient was used to measure V-J evenness. Clonotypes shared by more than one individual were considered public. The public reads were reanalyzed by TCRdb: fastp trimming at Q25, MiXCR alignment, in-frame beta chains only. Each CDR3 protein gets just one entry, which takes the most common genes and DNA from the rows behind it. In this record, the V and J calls reflect TCRdb's handling and not the investigators' own analysis. The sample has a few hundred thousand distinct CDR3 sequences on record, over 15% of them singletons. The ten top clones hold roughly 30% of the sample.

Here is what the overall study found, with its caveats: Compared with newly diagnosed patients, patients with persistent Graves' disease had lower TCR Shannon entropy and fewer highly expanded clones, which suggests clonal expansion. Peripheral blood alone was examined, since thyroid tissue, which constituted the primary lesion, could not be accessed. Preferential use of TRBV28, TRBJ1-2 and TRBJ2-5 was observed in persistent disease, whereas TRBV20-1 and TRBJ2-1 were favored in newly diagnosed disease. As a limitation, the authors acknowledged that the small sample size may reduce accuracy. Sequencing and analysis were limited to the TCR beta chain. Persistent patients shared more public clonotypes among themselves (2,741) than newly diagnosed patients did (approximately 970).

The time point label for this specimen denotes: newly diagnosed GD, antithyroid drugs for less than 3 months. For both TCR sequencing and RNA sequencing, RNA was extracted from PBMCs in TRIzol. The diagnosis of Graves' disease followed American Thyroid Association guidelines. The patients came from an endocrinology department in Xi'an, China. Each patient gave roughly 8.4 milliliters of peripheral blood, collected in an EDTA anticoagulant tube. Ficoll Paque Plus density gradient separation was used to isolate PBMCs, and no additional T cell sorting was done. An Agilent 2100 Bioanalyzer and agarose gel were used to check RNA quality, and a NanoDrop 2000 was used to measure RNA concentration. This clonotype was seen repeatedly, ten times or more. The antigen this receptor binds is unknown. One base away there is no much larger clone; base qualities are not given. This sample also belongs to another study, concerning T cells in Graves' hyperthyroidism and ophthalmopathy. Drawing on the second study: A patient counted as having stable Graves' hyperthyroidism if no progression to ophthalmopathy occurred over 18 months of follow-up. Hyperthyroidism patients were aged 18 to 65 years and newly diagnosed, with disease duration of less than 2 months. Exclusion was applied to patients with uncontrolled infections, other autoimmune diseases, pregnancy or lactation. Diagnoses were established on the basis of clinical symptoms, serum thyroxine and TRAb, thyroid ultrasound, and orbital computed tomography. The TCR CDR3 was subjected to a first round of RT-PCR using the HTBI primer set and the Qiagen OneStep RT-PCR kit. Most expanded thyroid clonotypes (frequency above 0.001) were also detected in blood, suggesting blood repertoires may reflect thyroid immune responses. A model built on a 13 V-J signature distinguished ophthalmopathy from stable hyperthyroidism, reaching 85% to 90% sensitivity and under 84% specificity in cross-validation and 80%/75% in testing. In validation, the model predicted progression to ophthalmopathy with approximately 71% sensitivity and 72% to 85% specificity, a median of about six months before onset. TCR V-J signatures able to tell the groups apart were searched for in a discovery cohort of 95 to 100 patients, of whom more than 40 had Graves' ophthalmopathy and more than 55 had stable Graves' hyperthyroidism. Whether ophthalmopathy could be predicted prospectively was tested in an independent validation cohort made up of 18 to 20 hyperthyroidism patients plus 17 patients who later progressed to ophthalmopathy. The 90 to 100 discovery patients were randomly split 7:3 into training and test sets. Thyroid tissue and blood T-cell repertoires from several Graves' hyperthyroidism patients were also compared in the study. After sampling, hyperthyroidism patients received methimazole starting at 30 mg daily, and ophthalmopathy patients received high-dose intravenous methylprednisolone. Libraries were constructed in a second round of multiplex PCR, after which size selection and purification were performed. The libraries were sequenced on an Illumina HiSeq2000 using paired-end 100 bp reads. Raw data were processed with SOAPnuke, discarding reads with adapters, uncalled bases, mean Phred below 15, or no exact constant-primer or identifier match. COPE v1.2.5 was used to merge high-quality paired reads, and clonotypes were defined as unique nucleotide sequences. MiTCR v1.1 was used to align clonotypes to the IMGT TRBV, TRBD and TRBJ reference segments. The analysis included only V-J combinations with a frequency above 0.0001, which together covered around 99% of the repertoires. The TCS score was defined as the ratio of F50 (clonal expansion) to E x V (chaos), calculated using BLOSUM62-based TCRdist between CDR3 peptides within each V-J. Welch's t-statistics and random forest reduced fewer than 600 V-J features to about 13, which were used in a naive Bayes classifier (R e1071). No statistical method was used to set the sample size in advance, and investigators knew the group allocation. According to the paper, TCR Vbeta CDR3 sequencing was carried out on more than 120 peripheral blood samples, which came from fewer than 50 ophthalmopathy, roughly 75 hyperthyroidism and roughly 17 progressor patients.

The TCR was taken from a middle-aged man with Graves disease. Donor details come from another sample of the same person, matched by shared clones. The specimen comprised peripheral blood mononuclear cells (PBMCs), sampled at new diagnosis, from a patient treated with antithyroid drugs. This chain joins TRBV30 to TRBJ2-7; TRBD1 is a possible D gene, resting on 6 matching bases. The CDR3 reads CAWKPGTSTYEQYF. The DNA is TGTGCCTGGAAGCCCGGGACATCGACCTACGAGCAGTACTTC.